Below, 11 T cell receptor beta chains from the same sample are listed, as sequenced in a study of control samples from healthy donors and cancer patients. Sequencing used immunoSEQ multiplex PCR; TCRdb keeps in-frame clones, though not all of them. In the table there are about 180,000 clones, approximately 94% of which are singletons. What was sequenced was blood. The receptor set was obtained from a woman younger than 35 in good health.

The rearrangement joins TRBV5-6 to TRBJ1-5, with D hard to call. The germline V gene has CDR1 SGHDT and CDR2 YYEEEE. The length of the CDR3 is 14 residues. The ends were cut back, 0 bases at V and 6 bases at J, with 10 bases in the middle. CDR3 DNA: TGTGCCAGCAGCTTGGCGGGGTTTTCTCAGCCCCAGCATTTT. It yields the protein CASSLAGFSQPQHF.

The chain couples TRBV29-1 to TRBJ2-1, with D hard to call. The CDR3 consists of 14 residues. Germline loops: CDR1 SQVTM, CDR2 ANQGSEA. V dropped 2 bases and J dropped 2 bases, with 10 bases sitting between them. As DNA, the CDR3 is TGCAGCGTTGAAACCGACGTTACCTACAATGAGCAGTTCTTC. Translating gives CSVETDVTYNEQFF.

The rearrangement uses TRBV7-8 and TRBJ1-5, with no clear D. CDR1 is SGHVS and CDR2 is FQNEAQ in the germline V gene. This CDR3 is 17 amino acids long. The V end lost 0 bases, the J end lost 0 bases, and 12 bases lay between the germline ends. The CDR3 here is CASSLARPAYSNQPQHF. The CDR3 DNA reads as TGTGCCAGCAGCTTAGCGCGGCCGGCCTATAGCAATCAGCCCCAGCATTTT.

The chain has TRBV3-1 (or the pseudogene TRBV3-2) and TRBJ2-5; maybe TRBD2 (6 bases). The V gene lost 0 bases and the J gene lost 5 bases, with 10 bases spanning the gap. This CDR3 contains 14 residues. Germline V gives CDR1 LGHDT, CDR2 YNNKEL (reference sequence). The CDR3 DNA follows: TGTGCCAGCAGCCAAGAGGGGGGTGGCGAGACCCAGTACTTC. It yields the protein CASSQEGGGETQYF.

The chain employs TRBV6-5 and TRBJ1-1; D is unresolved. The CDR3 has 13 amino acids. CDR1 MNHEY and CDR2 SVGAGI come from the germline V gene. Trimming shortened V by 7 bases and J by 2 bases, and 11 bases separated the two germline ends. CDR3 amino acids: CASTTTRNTEAFF. The CDR3 nucleotides are TGTGCCAGCACTACAACCCGAAACACTGAAGCTTTCTTT.

The V call is TRBV7-8, the J call TRBJ2-4, with 7 bases aligning to TRBD1. Trimming at V came to 4 bases and at J to 13 bases, leaving 10 bases not matched to a gene. The CDR3 extends over 13 amino acids. CDR1 is SGHVS and CDR2 is FQNEAQ in the germline V gene. The CDR3 here is CASSSADRAGQYF. CDR3 nucleotides: TGTGCCAGCAGCTCAGCCGACAGGGCGGGCCAGTACTTC.

The V and J genes are TRBV5-6 and TRBJ2-7; D unclear. The CDR3 runs 17 residues. Trimming removed 1 base at V and 0 bases at J, with 17 bases between. Germline CDR1 reads SGHDT; CDR2 reads YYEEEE. CDR3 bases: TGTGCCAGCAGCTTGCGTGAACGGAAAGGAACCTCCTACGAGCAGTACTTC. Translation gives CASSLRERKGTSYEQYF.

This chain links TRBV6-6 with TRBJ2-3; D might be TRBD1 (6 bases). The ends were cut back, 7 bases at V and 0 bases at J, with 11 bases in the middle. The CDR3 contains 14 residues. The germline V gene has CDR1 MNHNY and CDR2 SVGAGI (reference sequence). The CDR3 DNA reads TGTGCCAGCAAGGACAGCCCTAGCACAGATACGCAGTATTTT. Amino acids: CASKDSPSTDTQYF.

J is TRBJ1-1 and V is TRBV29-1; D is uncertain. Germline lookup yields CDR1 SQVTM and CDR2 ANQGSEA. V lost 4 bases to trimming and J lost 1 base, with 10 bases between them. The CDR3 is 13 residues long. This CDR3 is CSVGSGRNTEAFF. The CDR3 DNA reads TGCAGCGTTGGGTCCGGCCGGAACACTGAAGCTTTCTTT.

The V gene is TRBV11-3, the J gene TRBJ1-3; 12 positions match TRBD1. Germline V lookup: CDR1 SGHNT, CDR2 YENEEA. The ends lost 5 bases at V and 0 bases at J; junction bases unmatched: 14. This CDR3 comprises 20 residues. CDR3 amino acids: CASSTPPGQGAVSSGNTIYF. The CDR3 DNA reads as TGTGCCAGCAGCACCCCCCCGGGACAGGGGGCCGTTAGCTCTGGAAACACCATATATTTT.

This chain connects TRBV11-3 to TRBJ1-2, with D maybe TRBD1 (6 bases). Trimming removed 5 bases at V and 8 bases at J, with 15 bases between. Germline CDR1 is SGHNT and CDR2 is YENEEA. CDR3 size: 13 residues. This CDR3 reads CASSATGQRGYTF. The CDR3 DNA sequence: TGTGCCAGCAGCGCGACGGGACAAAGAGGCTACACCTTC.